This T cell receptor (beta chain) was sequenced during a study of CD4+ T cells in melanoma. General study points: Reportedly, melanoma neoantigen-specific CD4+ T cells showed varied differentiation states. CD8+ T cell, macrophage and B cell function reportedly correlated with neoantigen-specific CD4+ T cells.

Sequencing was performed with immunoSEQ multiplex PCR; in TCRdb, only in-frame clones are kept and a portion is missing. The sample lists around 50,000 clones, roughly nine tenths occurring once. Worth noting for this clone: Its antigen remains unknown.

Trimming left V 1 base short and J 1 base short, with 4 bases between. This CDR3 has 13 residues. The germline V gene encodes CDR1 MGHRA and CDR2 YSYEKL. The rearrangement uses TRBV4-1 and TRBJ1-1, with unresolved D. The specimen sequenced was peripheral blood. The origin of this receptor is a human donor with melanoma. The CDR3 nucleotides are TGCGCCAGCAGCCAAGCTGGGAACACTGAAGCTTTCTTT. Protein product: CASSQAGNTEAFF.